The clone carrying this TCR beta chain showed up just once. Antigen unknown. CDR1 SGHVS and CDR2 FNYEAQ come from the germline V gene. The CDR3 is 13 residues long. The junction had 4 bases not matched to a gene; V was cut back by 2 bases and J by 6 bases. It was into CD45RA+ naive and CD45RA-negative memory subsets that the CD4+ cells were split. These data originate in a study of shared clonotypes between healthy human individuals. Study-level results: Naive CD4 clonotype sharing across four donors was about 5.3%. Enrolling few donors narrowed the genetic and exposure-history diversity that was represented. Even with large depth, rarefaction showed that sorted-subset sequencing was incomplete.

Here immunoSEQ multiplex PCR was the method, and the copy in TCRdb shows in-frame clones only, minus some. This sample has over 2 million clones, with roughly 94% found just once. The clonotype comes from a man younger than 35 in good health. Sequencing was done on a sample of naive CD4+ T cells sorted from blood. Noted subset: CD45RA+ positively selected. The genes are TRBV7-6 and TRBJ2-7; 7 nucleotides align to TRBD2. The CDR3 loop is CASSLRPSGEQYF. DNA of the CDR3: TGTGCCAGCAGCTTACGTCCTAGCGGCGAGCAGTACTTC.